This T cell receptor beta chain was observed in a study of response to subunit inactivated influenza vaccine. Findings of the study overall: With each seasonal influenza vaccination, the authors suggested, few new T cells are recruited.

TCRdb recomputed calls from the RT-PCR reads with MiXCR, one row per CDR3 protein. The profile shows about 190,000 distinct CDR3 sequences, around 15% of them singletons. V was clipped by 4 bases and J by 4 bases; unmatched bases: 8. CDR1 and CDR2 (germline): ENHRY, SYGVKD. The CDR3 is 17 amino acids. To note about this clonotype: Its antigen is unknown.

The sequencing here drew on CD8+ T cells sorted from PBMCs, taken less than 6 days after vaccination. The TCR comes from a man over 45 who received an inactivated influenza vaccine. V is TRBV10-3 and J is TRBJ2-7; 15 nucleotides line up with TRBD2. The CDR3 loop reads CAISVWTSGRAEYEQYF. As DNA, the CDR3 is TGTGCCATCAGTGTATGGACTAGCGGGAGGGCCGAATACGAGCAGTACTTC.